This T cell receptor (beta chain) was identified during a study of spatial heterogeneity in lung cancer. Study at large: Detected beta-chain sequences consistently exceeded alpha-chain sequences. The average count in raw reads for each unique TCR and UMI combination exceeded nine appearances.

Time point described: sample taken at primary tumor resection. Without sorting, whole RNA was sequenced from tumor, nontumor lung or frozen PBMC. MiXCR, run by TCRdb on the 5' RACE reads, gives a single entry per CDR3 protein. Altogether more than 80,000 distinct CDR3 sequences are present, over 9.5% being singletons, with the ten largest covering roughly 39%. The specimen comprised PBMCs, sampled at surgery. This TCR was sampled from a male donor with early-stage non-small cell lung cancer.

The CDR3 coding sequence is TGTGCCACCAGCAGGGGACTAGCGGTATCCTCTGGGGCCAACGTCCTGACTTTC. Its translation: CATSRGLAVSSGANVLTF. The chain uses TRBV15 and TRBJ2-6; 11 bases agree with TRBD2. V gave up 3 bases and J gave up 0 bases; unmatched junction bases: 4. In germline, CDR1 is LNHNV, CDR2 YYDKDF (reference sequence). The CDR3 is made up of 18 amino acids.